The rows below give T cell receptor beta chains drawn from one sample of a study of CD8 T cells in Susac syndrome. TCRdb reprocessed the immunoSEQ multiplex PCR reads via MiXCR and lists one record per CDR3 protein. In the table there are hundreds of thousands of distinct CDR3 sequences, approximately 92% of which are singletons. Material: CD4+ T cells from PBMCs. The receptor source for this set is a human donor with multiple sclerosis. CDR3s include the opening cysteine and the closing phenylalanine or tryptophan. A D gene is named only where the DNA matches it firmly. Clone size is stated in some rows and not others, as once, few, many or a class when expanded.

j_call d_call cdr3_length clone_size v_call cdr3_aa cdr3_nt
TRBJ1-1 - 12 - TRBV20-1 CSAIDKNTEAFF TGCAGTGCTATAGATAAGAACACTGAAGCTTTCTTT
TRBJ1-5 - 14 - TRBV4-1 CASSQDSGMQPQHF TGCGCCAGCAGCCAAGATTCGGGGATGCAGCCCCAGCATTTT
TRBJ1-1 - 13 - TRBV3-1 CASSQRGAAEAFF TGTGCCAGCAGCCAACGGGGGGCGGCTGAAGCTTTCTTT
TRBJ1-3 TRBD1 15 once TRBV30 CAWNKGQGAGNTIYF TGTGCCTGGAACAAAGGACAGGGGGCTGGAAACACCATATATTTT
TRBJ2-2 TRBD2 15 - TRBV2 CASRGLAGEAGELFF TGTGCCAGCAGGGGACTGGCGGGAGAAGCCGGGGAGCTGTTTTTT
TRBJ1-4 - 16 - TRBV2 CASSNDGDPRREKLFF TGTGCCAGCAGTAACGATGGGGACCCTCGGCGAGAAAAACTGTTTTTT
TRBJ2-5 TRBD1 12 few TRBV3-1 CATLDRGETQYF TGTGCCACCCTGGACAGGGGAGAGACCCAGTACTTC
TRBJ2-5 - 12 - TRBV30 CAWSELAETQYF TGTGCCTGGAGTGAGCTAGCCGAGACCCAGTACTTC
TRBJ2-3 - 14 - TRBV29-1 CSGGGDRPTDTQYF TGCAGCGGAGGGGGGGACAGACCCACAGATACGCAGTATTTT
TRBJ1-5 - 15 - TRBV6-1 CASSSNWAGNQPQHF TGTGCCAGCAGTTCAAATTGGGCTGGCAATCAGCCCCAGCATTTT
TRBJ2-3 - 13 - TRBV29-1 CSVRGRSTDTQYF TGCAGCGTTCGAGGCAGGAGCACAGATACGCAGTATTTT
TRBJ1-2 TRBD1 16 - TRBV9 CASSTGQGWSVYGYTF TGTGCCAGCAGCACAGGACAGGGGTGGTCGGTCTATGGCTACACCTTC
TRBJ2-6 - 15 - TRBV27 CASPLASSGANVLTF TGTGCCAGCCCCCTGGCGAGCTCTGGGGCCAACGTCCTGACTTTC